This entry lists 19 T cell receptor beta chains sequenced from one sample in a study of cytomegalovirus exposure and HLA in healthy donors. The PCR made use of 60 Vbeta and 13 Jbeta primers. Assay: immunoSEQ multiplex PCR; the TCRdb copy retains only in-frame clones and omits some. Of approximately 150,000 clones in the sample, 65% to 90% were seen once. The source material was PBMCs. These receptors originate from a male donor in good health and CMV-seronegative.

This rearrangement joins TRBV2 to TRBJ1-6; D call uncertain. V was shortened by 4 bases and J by 9 bases, with 10 bases between the two germline ends. The germline V gene has CDR1 SNHLY and CDR2 FYNNEI. The CDR3 has 13 amino acids. CDR3 sequence: CASSASGRSPLHF. CDR3 nucleotide sequence: TGTGCCAGCAGTGCTTCTGGGCGTTCACCCCTCCACTTT.

The chain links TRBV7-2 to TRBJ2-5, with D possibly TRBD1 on 6 matching bases. With the DNA end fitting TRBJ2-7 better, the J assignment may be wrong. This CDR3 contains 14 residues. Germline CDR1 is SGHTA and CDR2 is FQGNSA. CDR3 in DNA: TGTGCCAGCAGCTTAGCGACAGGAGAATACGAGCAGTACTTC. Protein: CASSLATGEYEQYF.

This clone was detected once. V and J are TRBV5-4 and TRBJ1-2, with D maybe TRBD1 (5 bases). V lost 2 bases and J 4 bases, leaving 12 bases between the germline ends. The CDR3 is made up of 14 amino acids. Per the germline V gene, CDR1 is SGHNT and CDR2 is YYREEE (reference sequence). The CDR3 DNA follows: TGTGCCAGCAGCTTAACAGGCATCGCCTATGGCTACACCTTC. As protein: CASSLTGIAYGYTF.

The chain uses TRBV7-9 and TRBJ2-1; a possible D gene is TRBD2 (5 bases). This CDR3 spans 17 amino acids. CDR1 is SEHNR, CDR2 FQNEAQ, per germline (reference sequence). V lost 4 bases and J lost 5, with 21 bases in between. The chain's CDR3 is CASSSEQTTLPHNEQFF. The DNA for the CDR3 is TGTGCCAGCAGCTCCGAGCAGACTACTCTTCCTCACAATGAGCAGTTCTTC.

The chain employs TRBV2 and TRBJ2-7, with TRBD2 matching 10 bases. Germline CDR1 SNHLY, CDR2 FYNNEI. The ends lost 8 bases at V and 0 bases at J; junction bases unmatched: 7. This CDR3 region has 15 residues. DNA of the CDR3: TGTGCCAGCCAAATAGCGGGGGGTTTCTCCTACGAGCAGTACTTC. Its translation is CASQIAGGFSYEQYF.

V and J are TRBV30 and TRBJ2-1, with D perhaps TRBD2 (6 bases). CDR3 length: 18 amino acids. Germline V gene data show CDR1 as GTSNPN and CDR2 as SVGIG (reference sequence). V was cut by 5 bases and J by 3 bases, with 26 bases left in between. The CDR3 coding sequence is TGTGCCTGGGAGAGTGGCGGGGCTCAGGGTTTAAACTACAATGAGCAGTTCTTC. Translating gives CAWESGGAQGLNYNEQFF.

This clone was seen a handful of times. CDR3 nucleotides: TGTGCCACCCACGGGGGGTTCGGCTACACCTTC. It is translated as CATHGGFGYTF. V gene TRBV25-1 combines with J gene TRBJ1-2; a possible D gene is TRBD1 (5 bases). V lost 10 bases and J 8 bases, leaving 14 bases between the germline ends. There are 11 residues in the CDR3. Germline V gene sequence: CDR1 MGHDK, CDR2 SYGVNS.

The rearrangement uses TRBV2 and TRBJ2-3; D is possibly TRBD2 (6 bases). The CDR3 spans 15 residues. Germline V gene sequence: CDR1 SNHLY, CDR2 FYNNEI. V was pared by 6 bases and J by 3 bases, with 16 bases between. The CDR3 DNA follows: TGTGCCAGCAGCGCGCGGGGATACGGGACAGATACGCAGTATTTT. This codes for CASSARGYGTDTQYF.

To note about this clone: Different DNA sequences within this sample yield the same CDR3. The chain carries TRBV27 and TRBJ1-5; D possibly corresponds to TRBD1 (6 bases). Per germline, CDR1 MNHEY and CDR2 SMNVEV (reference sequence). V lost 5 bases to trimming and J lost 1 base, with 9 bases between them. The CDR3 loop spans 14 amino acids. The CDR3 region is CASSPGTSNQPQHF. The CDR3 DNA follows: TGTGCCAGCAGTCCCGGGACAAGCAATCAGCCCCAGCATTTT.

This sequence joins TRBV4-1 and TRBJ2-3, with TRBD1 matching 10 bases. The CDR3 length is 14 residues. The junction had 4 bases not matched to a gene; V was cut back by 6 bases and J by 4 bases. Germline CDR1 reads MGHRA; CDR2 reads YSYEKL. The CDR3 DNA reads as TGCGCCAGCAGTTTGACAGGGGGCGCAGATACGCAGTATTTT. The encoded protein is CASSLTGGADTQYF.

This chain joins TRBV18 and TRBJ2-1; 9 bases match TRBD2. The V segment lost 2 bases and the J segment 5 bases; nucleotides outside the gene matches: 4. The CDR3 covers 15 residues. Per the germline V gene, CDR1 is KGHSH and CDR2 is LQKENI. In DNA form, the CDR3 reads TGTGCCAGCTCACCAAGGATAGCGGGGGACAATGAGCAGTTCTTC. Translated, it gives CASSPRIAGDNEQFF.

Here the CDR3 reads CASSAWTGGDNEKLFF. The CDR3 DNA is TGTGCCAGCAGCGCCTGGACAGGGGGAGATAATGAAAAACTGTTTTTT. The genes are TRBV5-4 and TRBJ1-4; TRBD1 agrees at 10 bases. Trimming took 4 bases from V and 4 from J; bases not matched to a gene: 7. The germline CDR1 and CDR2 sequences are SGHNT and YYREEE (reference sequence). The CDR3 runs to 16 residues.

CDR3 sequence reads: CASSSRVVGFGPQHF. The CDR3 bases are TGTGCCAGCAGCTCGCGGGTGGTAGGTTTCGGACCCCAGCATTTT. This chain links TRBV5-6 with TRBJ1-5; D not resolved. Trimming stripped 3 bases from V and 10 bases from J, with 20 bases between. The CDR3 is 15 amino acids. Germline V CDR1 and CDR2: SGHDT, YYEEEE.

This chain links TRBV7-9 with TRBJ1-1; D not certain. The CDR3 is made up of 16 amino acids. CDR1 and CDR2 from the germline V gene are SEHNR and FQNEAQ (reference sequence). The ends were cut back, 0 bases at V and 3 bases at J, with 14 bases in the middle. CDR3 amino acids: CASSLAQTGMDTEAFF. The DNA for the CDR3 is TGTGCCAGCAGCTTAGCGCAGACGGGTATGGACACTGAAGCTTTCTTT.

This rearrangement joins TRBV9 to TRBJ2-7, with TRBD2 identical over 9 bases. This CDR3 has 14 residues. CDR1 is SGDLS and CDR2 is YYNGEE in the germline V gene. The junction had 0 bases not matched to a gene; V was cut back by 0 bases and J by 2 bases. CDR3 coding DNA: TGTGCCAGCAGCGTAGGCGGGGGGGCCTACGAGCAGTACTTC. Translating gives CASSVGGGAYEQYF.

J is TRBJ1-2 and V is TRBV28; D is uncertain. Germline V gene lookup returns CDR1 MDHEN and CDR2 SYDVKM. V was cut by 6 bases and J by 5 bases, with 16 bases left in between. The CDR3 has 14 residues. Written as DNA, the CDR3 is TGTGCCAGCAGCATGATCGACATAGAGTATGGCTACACCTTC. It specifies CASSMIDIEYGYTF.

The V gene is TRBV11-1, the J gene TRBJ2-1; 10 nucleotides match TRBD2. Germline V gives CDR1 SGHAT, CDR2 FQDESV (reference sequence). CDR3 length: 13 amino acids. The ends lost 8 bases at V and 8 bases at J; junction bases unmatched: 6. CDR3 DNA sequence: TGTGCCAGCCAGCGGGGGGGCGTGGATGAGCAGTTCTTC. It is translated as CASQRGGVDEQFF. Drawing the rest from reference TRBV11-1 and TRBJ2-1, the complete variable domain is EAEVAQSPRYKITEKSQAVAFWCDPISGHATLYWYRQILGQGPELLVQFQDESVVDDSQLPKDRFSAERLKGVDSTLKIQPAELGDSAMYLCASQRGGVDEQFFGPGTRLTVL.

This clone has a single count. This chain links TRBV5-6 with TRBJ2-7, with 8 bases identical to TRBD1. V shed 3 bases and J 6 bases; nucleotides not matched to a gene: 14. Germline CDR1 SGHDT, CDR2 YYEEEE. The length of the CDR3 is 16 residues. CDR3 bases: TGTGCCAGCAGCTGGGGAAGGACAGGGTTGGGTCGCGAGCAGTACTTC. It specifies CASSWGRTGLGREQYF.

V and J are TRBV27 and TRBJ2-1; no reliable D call. This CDR3 is built from 16 residues. Per germline, CDR1 MNHEY and CDR2 SMNVEV (reference sequence). Trimming took 7 bases from V and 8 from J, leaving 24 bases between them. CDR3 residues: CASTHGTPGIGHEQFF. CDR3 bases: TGTGCCAGCACCCATGGAACTCCAGGTATTGGCCATGAGCAGTTCTTC.